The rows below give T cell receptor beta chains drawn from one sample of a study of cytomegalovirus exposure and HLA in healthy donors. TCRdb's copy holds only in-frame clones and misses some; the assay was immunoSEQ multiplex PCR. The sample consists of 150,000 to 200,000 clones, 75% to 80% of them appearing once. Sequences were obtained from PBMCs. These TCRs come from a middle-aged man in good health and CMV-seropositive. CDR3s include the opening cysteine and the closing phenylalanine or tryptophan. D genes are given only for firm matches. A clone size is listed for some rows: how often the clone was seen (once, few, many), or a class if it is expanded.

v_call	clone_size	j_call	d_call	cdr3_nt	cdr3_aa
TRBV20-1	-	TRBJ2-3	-	TGCAGTGCTAGCGCAGATACGCAGTATTTT	CSASADTQYF
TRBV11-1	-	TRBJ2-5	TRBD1	TGTGCCAGCAGCTTGGGGACAGGGGGAGAGACCCAGTACTTC	CASSLGTGGETQYF
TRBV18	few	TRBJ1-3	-	TGTGCCAGCTCACCGCGAAGCGCCGCTGGAAACACCATATATTTT	CASSPRSAAGNTIYF
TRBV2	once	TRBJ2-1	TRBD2	TGTGCCAGCACCGTTAGCGGGGTTTACAATGAGCAGTTCTTC	CASTVSGVYNEQFF
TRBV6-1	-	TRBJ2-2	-	TGTGCCAGCAATCGACCCGGGGATGCCGGGGAGCTGTTTTTT	CASNRPGDAGELFF
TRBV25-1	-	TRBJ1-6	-	TGTGCCAGCAGTGAATCAGGGTCCGGTTCACCCCTCCACTTT	CASSESGSGSPLHF
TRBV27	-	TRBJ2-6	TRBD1	TGTGCCAGCAGCTCCCGGACAGGGGAAGTTTTAGGGGCCAACGTCCTGACTTTC	CASSSRTGEVLGANVLTF
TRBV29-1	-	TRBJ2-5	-	TGCAGCGTTGAAGATTTCCGGGACAAAAAAGAGACCCAGTACTTC	CSVEDFRDKKETQYF
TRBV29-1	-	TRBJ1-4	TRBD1	TGCAGCGTCCTACTGAGGACCGGGACAGAGAGGGAAAAACTGTTTTTT	CSVLLRTGTEREKLFF
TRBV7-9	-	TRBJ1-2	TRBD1	TGTGCCAGCAGCTCAGGGGGGAATATTTATGGCTACACCTTC	CASSSGGNIYGYTF
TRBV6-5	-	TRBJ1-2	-	TGTGCCAGCAGTTACAGGCAGGCAGCTAACTATGGCTACACCTTC	CASSYRQAANYGYTF
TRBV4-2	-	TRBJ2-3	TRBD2	TGTGCCAGCAGCCAAGATGGCGGGAGCGGGGGGGCCGCTACGCAGTATTTT	CASSQDGGSGGAATQYF
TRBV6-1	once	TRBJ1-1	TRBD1	TGTGCCAGCCGGTACAGGGGGCGGAGGAACACTGAAGCTTTCTTT	CASRYRGRRNTEAFF
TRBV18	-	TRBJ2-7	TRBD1	TGTGCCAGCTCACGATCTCGGGACAGGGCCTACGAGCAGTACTTC	CASSRSRDRAYEQYF
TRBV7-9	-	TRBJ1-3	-	TGTGCCAGCAGTGGGGGGGACTCTGGAAACACCATATATTTT	CASSGGDSGNTIYF
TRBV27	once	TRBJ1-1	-	TGTGCCAGCAGTTTATTTGGCCTCACTGAAGCTTTCTTT	CASSLFGLTEAFF
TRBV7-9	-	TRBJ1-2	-	TGTGCCAGCAGCTTAACCCGGTACTATGGCTACACCTTC	CASSLTRYYGYTF
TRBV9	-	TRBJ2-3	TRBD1	TGTGCCAGCAGCGTGGGGGACAGGGGTGCAGATACGCAGTATTTT	CASSVGDRGADTQYF
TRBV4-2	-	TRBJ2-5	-	TGTGCCAGCAGCCAAGAGTCTTCGACCAGCGGCCAAGAGACCCAGTACTTC	CASSQESSTSGQETQYF
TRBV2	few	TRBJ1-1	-	TGTGCCAGCAGCCTGAAGCTTGAAGCTTTCTTT	CASSLKLEAFF
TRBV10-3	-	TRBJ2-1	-	TGTGCCAGCAGGGTGCCGGGGAATGAGCAGTTCTTC	CASRVPGNEQFF
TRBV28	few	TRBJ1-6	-	TGTGCCAGCAGTTTATCCCACCTAGTTAGTGCACCCCTCCACTTT	CASSLSHLVSAPLHF